This TCR beta chain was sequenced for a study of memory CD4+ T cells and cytomegalovirus serostatus. As for the study in general: Donors were healthy Belgian adults, about ten CMV seropositive and 20 to 25 seronegative. Overall study results and limits: Suggested: most of the CMV-linked TCR signature lies in CD4+ memory cells. CD4+ memory repertoires contained about two fifths of the 164 reported CMV TCRbeta sequences. CMV serostatus prediction reached median AUC roughly 0.95, or 0.91 with US-trained model.

To note about this clone: The antigen is undetermined.

This table comes from immunoSEQ multiplex PCR, and its TCRdb copy is limited to in-frame clones, with some not included. The data contain approximately 60,000 clones, about 80% of them seen just once; the ten biggest clones take up about 2.4%. V lost 5 bases to trimming and J lost 4 bases, with 14 bases between them. CDR1 is MNHNS, CDR2 SASEGT, per germline. The CDR3 contains 14 residues. The sort gate was single viable CD3+CD4+CD8-CD45RO+ cells for memory CD4+ T cells. The gene calls are TRBV6-1 and TRBJ1-1; D may be TRBD1 (6 bases). Specimen: memory CD4+ T cells from blood. This receptor was identified in an adult in good health and CMV-seropositive. The DNA of the CDR3 is TGTGCCAGCAGTTTCTACAGGGAGGGCACTGAAGCTTTCTTT. Translated, it gives CASSFYREGTEAFF.